The sample holds many counts of the clone carrying this T cell receptor (beta chain). Its specificity is not known. MiXCR, run by TCRdb on the 5' RACE reads, gives a single entry per CDR3 protein. In the table there are approximately 700,000 distinct CDR3 sequences, around 6% of which are singletons. The data were taken from a study of identical twins. General study results and limits: Out-of-frame alpha sequences common to twins exhibited a surplus of low generation probability. The more abundant beta clonotypes in cord blood had fewer insertions, and memory repertoires did not show this.

V shed 7 bases and J shed 5 bases, with 12 bases lying between them. The CDR3 totals 13 residues. The germline V gene has CDR1 SGHRS and CDR2 YFSETQ. This receptor was taken from a man younger than 30 in good health. Input material: naive T cells sorted from blood. This chain uses TRBV5-1 with TRBJ2-2; D perhaps matches TRBD2 (6 bases). The CDR3 is CASGTGGTGELFF. The CDR3 bases are TGCGCCAGCGGGACTGGCGGGACCGGGGAGCTGTTTTTT.